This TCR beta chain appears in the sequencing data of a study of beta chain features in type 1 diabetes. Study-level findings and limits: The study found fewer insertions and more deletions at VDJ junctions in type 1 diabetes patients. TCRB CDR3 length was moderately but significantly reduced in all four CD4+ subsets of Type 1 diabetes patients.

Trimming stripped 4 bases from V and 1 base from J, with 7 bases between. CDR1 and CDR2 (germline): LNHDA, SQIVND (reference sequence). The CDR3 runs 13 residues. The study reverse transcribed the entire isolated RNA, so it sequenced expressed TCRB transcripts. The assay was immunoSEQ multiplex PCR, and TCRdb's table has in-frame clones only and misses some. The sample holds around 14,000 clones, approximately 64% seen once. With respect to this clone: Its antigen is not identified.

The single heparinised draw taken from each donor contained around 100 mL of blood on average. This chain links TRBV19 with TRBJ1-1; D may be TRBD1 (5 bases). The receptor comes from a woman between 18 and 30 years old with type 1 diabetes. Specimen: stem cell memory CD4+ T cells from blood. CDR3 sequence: CASSTTGNTEAFF. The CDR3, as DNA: TGTGCCAGTAGTACCACAGGGAACACTGAAGCTTTCTTT.